This TCR beta chain was sequenced in a study of beta chain features in type 1 diabetes. This clone was counted a few times. Other DNA variants within this sample encode the same CDR3. TCRB transcripts that were expressed got sequenced, as all of the isolated RNA had been reverse transcribed. Sequenced by immunoSEQ multiplex PCR; TCRdb stores in-frame clones only, minus some. The sample shows about 260,000 clones, about 63% of them seen only once. This CDR3 spans 11 amino acids. Trimming left V 4 bases short and J 0 bases short, with 3 bases between. Germline V gene data show CDR1 as SQVTM and CDR2 as ANQGSEA.

This receptor was taken from a man aged 25-45 years in good health. J is TRBJ1-1 and V is TRBV29-1; D is unclear. Material for sequencing was naive CD4+ T cells from blood. The CDR3 reads CSVALNTEAFF. The CDR3 DNA is TGCAGCGTTGCTTTGAACACTGAAGCTTTCTTT.